This T cell receptor beta chain was profiled in a study of T-cell reconstitution after alpha-beta-depleted transplantation in children. Whole-study results and caveats: Newly generated T cells supplied most T-cell counts and diversity one year post-transplant. After transplant, at about two months, alpha-beta T cells were reportedly derived from several hundred expanded graft clones.

Many counts were recorded for this clonotype. Its matching antigen is unknown. Using unique molecular identifiers, the investigators prepared the TCRbeta library. TCRdb reanalysed the PCR reads using MiXCR and keeps one entry per CDR3 protein. Among 200,000 to 250,000 distinct CDR3 sequences listed, under 9.5% were seen once. Sequenced here: PBMCs, mostly from graft donor cells, sampled 180 days after TCRalphabeta/CD19-depleted stem cell transplant. The clonotype comes from a male patient younger than 18 who had a stem cell transplant for acute lymphoblastic leukemia, so the T cells may come from the graft donor.

CDR3 sequence: CAISVASGQPTSYEQYF. The CDR3 DNA reads as TGTGCCATCAGTGTGGCTAGCGGGCAGCCCACCTCCTACGAGCAGTACTTC. V is TRBV10-3 and J is TRBJ2-7; TRBD2 matches 8 bases. The CDR3 runs to 17 residues. Germline V gene lookup returns CDR1 ENHRY and CDR2 SYGVKD. V dropped 4 bases and J dropped 0; count of bases not matched to a gene: 11.